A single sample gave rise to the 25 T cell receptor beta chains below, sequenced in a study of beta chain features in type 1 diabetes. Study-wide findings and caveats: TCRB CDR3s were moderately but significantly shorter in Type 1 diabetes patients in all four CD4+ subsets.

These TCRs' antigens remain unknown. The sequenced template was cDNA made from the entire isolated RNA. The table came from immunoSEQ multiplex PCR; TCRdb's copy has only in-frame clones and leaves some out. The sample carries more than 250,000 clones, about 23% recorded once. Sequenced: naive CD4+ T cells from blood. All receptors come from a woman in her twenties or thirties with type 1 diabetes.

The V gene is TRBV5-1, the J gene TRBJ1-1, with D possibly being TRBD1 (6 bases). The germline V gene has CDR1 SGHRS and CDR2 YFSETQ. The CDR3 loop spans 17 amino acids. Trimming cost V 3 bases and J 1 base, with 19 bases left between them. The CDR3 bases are TGCGCCAGCAGCTCTGGGGGACACTCCTCCGGGAACACTGAAGCTTTCTTT. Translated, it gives CASSSGGHSSGNTEAFF.

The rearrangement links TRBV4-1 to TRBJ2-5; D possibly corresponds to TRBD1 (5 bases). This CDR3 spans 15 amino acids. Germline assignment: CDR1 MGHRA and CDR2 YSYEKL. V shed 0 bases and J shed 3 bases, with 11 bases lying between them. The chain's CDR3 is CASSQDQQAKETQYF. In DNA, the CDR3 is TGCGCCAGCAGCCAAGATCAACAGGCAAAAGAGACCCAGTACTTC.

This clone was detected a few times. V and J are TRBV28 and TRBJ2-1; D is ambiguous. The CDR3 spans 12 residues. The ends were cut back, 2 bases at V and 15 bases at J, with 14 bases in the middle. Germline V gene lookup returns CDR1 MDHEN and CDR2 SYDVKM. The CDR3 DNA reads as TGTGCCAGCAGTTTAGCACAGTATGATCTGTTCTTC. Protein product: CASSLAQYDLFF.

The CDR3 nucleotides read TGTGCCTTGGCCCCGACAGGCGTGGACATTCAGTACTTC. This codes for CALAPTGVDIQYF. The chain has TRBV30 and TRBJ2-4, with a weak D call TRBD1 (6 bases). Trimming removed 7 bases from V and 8 bases from J, with 18 bases in between. From germline, CDR1 is GTSNPN and CDR2 SVGIG (reference sequence). CDR3 size: 13 residues.

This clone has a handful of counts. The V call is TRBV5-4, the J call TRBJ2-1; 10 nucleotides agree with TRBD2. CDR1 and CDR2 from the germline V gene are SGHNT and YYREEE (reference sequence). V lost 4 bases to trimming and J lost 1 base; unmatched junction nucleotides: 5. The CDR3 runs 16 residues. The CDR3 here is CASSTRTSGSYNEQFF. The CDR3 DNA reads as TGTGCCAGCAGCACCAGGACTAGCGGATCCTACAATGAGCAGTTCTTC.

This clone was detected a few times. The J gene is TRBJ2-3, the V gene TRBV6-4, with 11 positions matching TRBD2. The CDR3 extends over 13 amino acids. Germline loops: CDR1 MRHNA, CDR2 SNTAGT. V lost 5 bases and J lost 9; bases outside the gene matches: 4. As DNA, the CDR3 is TGTGCCAGCAGTTCCTCTAGCGGGAGGACGCAGTATTTT. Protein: CASSSSSGRTQYF.

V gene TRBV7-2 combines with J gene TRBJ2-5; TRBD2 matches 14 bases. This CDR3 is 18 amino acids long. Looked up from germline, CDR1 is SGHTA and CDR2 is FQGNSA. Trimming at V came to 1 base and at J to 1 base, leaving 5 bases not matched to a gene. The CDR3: CASSLGLAGGPSQETQYF. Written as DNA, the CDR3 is TGTGCCAGCAGCTTAGGACTAGCGGGAGGGCCTTCCCAAGAGACCCAGTACTTC.

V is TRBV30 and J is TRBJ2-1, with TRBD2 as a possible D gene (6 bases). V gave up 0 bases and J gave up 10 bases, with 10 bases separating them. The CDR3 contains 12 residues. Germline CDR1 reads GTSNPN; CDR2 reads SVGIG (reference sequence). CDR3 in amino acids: CAWSVGLPEQFF. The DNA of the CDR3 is TGTGCCTGGAGTGTAGGACTACCGGAGCAGTTCTTC.

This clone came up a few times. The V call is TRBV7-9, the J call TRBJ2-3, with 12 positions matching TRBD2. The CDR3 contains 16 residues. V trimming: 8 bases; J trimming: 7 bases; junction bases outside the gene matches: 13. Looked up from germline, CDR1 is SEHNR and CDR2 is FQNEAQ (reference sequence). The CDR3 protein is CASGPGLAGPFHTQYF. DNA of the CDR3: TGTGCCAGCGGGCCGGGACTAGCGGGTCCGTTTCATACGCAGTATTTT.

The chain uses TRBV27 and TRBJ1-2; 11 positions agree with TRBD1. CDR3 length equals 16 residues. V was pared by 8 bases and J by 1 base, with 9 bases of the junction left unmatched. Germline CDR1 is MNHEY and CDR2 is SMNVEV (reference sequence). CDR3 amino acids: CASRTSGTGGNYGYTF. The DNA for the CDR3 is TGTGCCAGCCGGACCTCCGGGACAGGGGGTAACTATGGCTACACCTTC.

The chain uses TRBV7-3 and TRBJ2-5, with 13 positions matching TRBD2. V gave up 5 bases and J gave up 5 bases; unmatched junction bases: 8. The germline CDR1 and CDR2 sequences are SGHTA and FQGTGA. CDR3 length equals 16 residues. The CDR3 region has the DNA TGTGCCAGCAGCCCAGGGACTAGCGGGAATCAGGAGACCCAGTACTTC. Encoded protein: CASSPGTSGNQETQYF.

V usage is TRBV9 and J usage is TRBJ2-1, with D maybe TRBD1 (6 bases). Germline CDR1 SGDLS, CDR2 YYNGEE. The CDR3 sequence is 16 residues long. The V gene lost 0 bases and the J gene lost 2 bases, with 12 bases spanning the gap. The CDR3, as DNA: TGTGCCAGCAGCGTAGCTACAGGGATTACCTACAATGAGCAGTTCTTC. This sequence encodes CASSVATGITYNEQFF.

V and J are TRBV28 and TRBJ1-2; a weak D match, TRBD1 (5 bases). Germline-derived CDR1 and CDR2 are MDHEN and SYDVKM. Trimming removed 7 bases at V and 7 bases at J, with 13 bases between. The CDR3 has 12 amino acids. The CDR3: CASTRRDGGYTF. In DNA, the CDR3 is TGTGCCAGCACCCGGCGGGACGGTGGCTACACCTTC.

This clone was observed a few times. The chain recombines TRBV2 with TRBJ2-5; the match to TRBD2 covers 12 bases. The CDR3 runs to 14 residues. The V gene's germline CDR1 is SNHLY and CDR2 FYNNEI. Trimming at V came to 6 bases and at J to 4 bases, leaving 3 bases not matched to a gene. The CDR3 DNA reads TGTGCCAGCAGGACTAGCGGGAGTCCAGAGACCCAGTACTTC. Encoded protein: CASRTSGSPETQYF.

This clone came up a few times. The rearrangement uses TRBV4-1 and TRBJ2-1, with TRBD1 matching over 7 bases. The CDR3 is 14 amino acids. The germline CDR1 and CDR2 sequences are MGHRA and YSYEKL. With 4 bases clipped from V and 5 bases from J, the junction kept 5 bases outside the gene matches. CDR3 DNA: TGCGCCAGCAGCCGCATCGGACAGGACAATGAGCAGTTCTTC. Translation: CASSRIGQDNEQFF.

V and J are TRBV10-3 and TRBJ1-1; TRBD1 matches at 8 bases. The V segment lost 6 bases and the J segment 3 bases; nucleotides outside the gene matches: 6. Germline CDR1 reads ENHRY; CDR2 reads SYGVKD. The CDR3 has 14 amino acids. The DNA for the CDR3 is TGTGCCATCAGGCAGGGGGCGCGGGACACTGAAGCTTTCTTT. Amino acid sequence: CAIRQGARDTEAFF.

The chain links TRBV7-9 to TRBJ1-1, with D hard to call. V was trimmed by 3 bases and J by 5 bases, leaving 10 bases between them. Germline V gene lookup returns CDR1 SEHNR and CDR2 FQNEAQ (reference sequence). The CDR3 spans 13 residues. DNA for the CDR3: TGTGCCAGCAGCTTTGGTGGGAGGACTGAAGCTTTCTTT. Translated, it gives CASSFGGRTEAFF.

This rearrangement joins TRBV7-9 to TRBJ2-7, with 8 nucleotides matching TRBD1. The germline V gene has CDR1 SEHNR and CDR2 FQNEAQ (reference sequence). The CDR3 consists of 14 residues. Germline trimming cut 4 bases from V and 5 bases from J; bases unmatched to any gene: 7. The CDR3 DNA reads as TGTGCCAGCAGCTATCTAGGACAGGGCCACGAGCAGTACTTC. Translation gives CASSYLGQGHEQYF.

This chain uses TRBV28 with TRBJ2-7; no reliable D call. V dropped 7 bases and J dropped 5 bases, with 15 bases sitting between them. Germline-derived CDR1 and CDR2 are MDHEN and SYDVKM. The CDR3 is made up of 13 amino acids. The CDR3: CASKAEPLNEQYF. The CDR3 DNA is TGTGCCAGCAAGGCGGAGCCCCTCAACGAGCAGTACTTC.

For the CDR3, the DNA is TGTGCCAGCTCACCTGCAACGGAAAACATTCAGTACTTC. It yields the protein CASSPATENIQYF. The V call is TRBV18, the J call TRBJ2-4; D gene unclear. There are 13 residues in the CDR3. The V end lost 3 bases, the J end lost 5 bases, and 8 bases lay between the germline ends. Germline lookup yields CDR1 KGHSH and CDR2 LQKENI.

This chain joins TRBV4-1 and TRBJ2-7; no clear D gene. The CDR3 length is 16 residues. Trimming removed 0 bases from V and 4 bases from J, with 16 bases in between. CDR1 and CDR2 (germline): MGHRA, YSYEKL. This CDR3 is CASSQEGPGDLYEQYF. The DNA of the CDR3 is TGCGCCAGCAGCCAAGAGGGTCCCGGAGATTTGTACGAGCAGTACTTC.

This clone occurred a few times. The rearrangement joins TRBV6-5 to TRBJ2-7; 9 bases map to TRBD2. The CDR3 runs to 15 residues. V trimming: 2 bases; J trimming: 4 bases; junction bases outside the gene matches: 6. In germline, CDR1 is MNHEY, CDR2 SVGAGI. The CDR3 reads CASSYESGRTYEQYF. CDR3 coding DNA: TGTGCCAGCAGTTACGAAAGCGGGAGGACTTACGAGCAGTACTTC.

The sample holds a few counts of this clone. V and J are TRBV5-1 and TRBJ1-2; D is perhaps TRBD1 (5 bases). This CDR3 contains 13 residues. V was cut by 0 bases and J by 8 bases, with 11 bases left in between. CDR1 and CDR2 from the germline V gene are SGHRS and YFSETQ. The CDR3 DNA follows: TGCGCCAGCAGCTTGGGACAGTTGGGAGGCTACACCTTC. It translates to CASSLGQLGGYTF.

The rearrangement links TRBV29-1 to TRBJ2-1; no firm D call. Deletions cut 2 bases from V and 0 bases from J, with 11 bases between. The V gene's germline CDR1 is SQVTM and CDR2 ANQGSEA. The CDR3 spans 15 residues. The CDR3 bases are TGCAGCGTTGAACCCAGCGCTAGCTCCTACAATGAGCAGTTCTTC. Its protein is CSVEPSASSYNEQFF.

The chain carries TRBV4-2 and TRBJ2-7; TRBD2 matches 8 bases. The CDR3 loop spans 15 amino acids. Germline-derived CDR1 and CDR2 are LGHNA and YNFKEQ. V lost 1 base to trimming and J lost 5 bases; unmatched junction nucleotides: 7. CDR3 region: CASSQVRREGHEQYF. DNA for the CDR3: TGTGCCAGCAGCCAAGTCAGACGGGAGGGCCACGAGCAGTACTTC.